This T cell receptor (beta chain) was documented in a study of T-cell memory formation after mild COVID-19. The CDR3 has 14 residues. The junction had 6 bases not matched to a gene; V was cut back by 3 bases and J by 3 bases. CDR1 is SGHDT and CDR2 is YYEEEE in the germline V gene. TCRdb re-called the 5' RACE reads through MiXCR, storing one row per CDR3 protein. This sample carries approximately 450,000 distinct CDR3 sequences, roughly 20% of them seen once, and the ten largest clones take roughly 12%. The sequence derives from an adult woman who had mild COVID-19 (a few samples of this study predate the infection). Cell type and time point are not known. The chain has TRBV5-6 and TRBJ2-7, with TRBD1 matching 7 bases. Sequences were obtained from PBMCs or a T cell subset sorted from them (not recorded which). The DNA for the CDR3 is TGTGCCAGCAGCTCGGGACAGTCCGTCTACGAGCAGTACTTC. It codes for CASSSGQSVYEQYF.